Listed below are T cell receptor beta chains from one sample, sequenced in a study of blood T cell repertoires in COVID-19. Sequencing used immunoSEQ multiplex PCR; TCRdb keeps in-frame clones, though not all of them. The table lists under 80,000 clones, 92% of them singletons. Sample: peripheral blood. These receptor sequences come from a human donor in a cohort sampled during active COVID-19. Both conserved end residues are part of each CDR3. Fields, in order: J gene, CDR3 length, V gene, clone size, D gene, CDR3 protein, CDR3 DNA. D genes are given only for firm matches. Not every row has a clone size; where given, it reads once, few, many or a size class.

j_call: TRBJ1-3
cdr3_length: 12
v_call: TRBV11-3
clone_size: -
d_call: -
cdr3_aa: CASSKSGNTIYF
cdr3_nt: TGTGCCAGCTCAAAATCTGGAAACACCATATATTTT

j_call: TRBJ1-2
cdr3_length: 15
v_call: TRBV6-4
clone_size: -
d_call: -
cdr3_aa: CASSAESTDRGGYTF
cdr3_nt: TGTGCCAGCAGTGCCGAATCGACGGACCGCGGGGGCTACACCTTC

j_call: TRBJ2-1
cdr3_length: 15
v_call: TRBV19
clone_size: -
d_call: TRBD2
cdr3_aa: CASNPGSSGSNEQFF
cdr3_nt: TGTGCCAGTAATCCGGGGTCTAGCGGGAGCAATGAGCAGTTCTTC

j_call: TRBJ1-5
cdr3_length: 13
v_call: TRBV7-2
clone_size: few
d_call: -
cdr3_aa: CASSFRSNQPQHF
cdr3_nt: TGTGCCAGCAGCTTTAGAAGCAATCAGCCCCAGCATTTT

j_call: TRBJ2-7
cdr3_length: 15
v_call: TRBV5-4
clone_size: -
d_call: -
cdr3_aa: CASSRPPGTPHEQYF
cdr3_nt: TGTGCCAGCAGCCGCCCGCCAGGAACTCCCCACGAGCAGTACTTC

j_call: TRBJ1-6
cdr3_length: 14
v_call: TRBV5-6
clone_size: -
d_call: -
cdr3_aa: CASSLGQVNSPLHF
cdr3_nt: TGTGCCAGCAGCTTGGGACAGGTGAATTCACCCCTCCACTTT

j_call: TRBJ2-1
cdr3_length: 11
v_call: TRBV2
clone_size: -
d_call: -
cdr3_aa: CAINPGNEQFF
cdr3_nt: TGTGCCATCAACCCCGGGAATGAGCAGTTCTTC

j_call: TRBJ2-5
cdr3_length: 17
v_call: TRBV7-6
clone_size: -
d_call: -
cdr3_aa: CASSPKNGLGLRETQYF
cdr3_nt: TGTGCCAGCAGCCCAAAAAACGGGTTAGGCCTTAGGGAGACCCAGTACTTC

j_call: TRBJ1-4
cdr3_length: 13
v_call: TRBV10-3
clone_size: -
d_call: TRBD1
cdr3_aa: CAVSTDRAEKLFF
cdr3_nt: TGTGCCGTATCTACGGACAGGGCTGAAAAACTGTTTTTT

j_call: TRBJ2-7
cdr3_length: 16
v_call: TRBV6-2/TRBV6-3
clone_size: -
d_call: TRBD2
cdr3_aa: CASSDKISGPTYEQYF
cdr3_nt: TGTGCCAGCAGTGACAAAATTAGCGGGCCTACCTACGAGCAGTACTTC

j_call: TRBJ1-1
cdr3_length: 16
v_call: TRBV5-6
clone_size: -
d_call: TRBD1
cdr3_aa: CASSQGQGRGLREAFF
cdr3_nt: TGTGCCAGCAGCCAAGGACAGGGTCGGGGGCTGAGGGAAGCTTTCTTT

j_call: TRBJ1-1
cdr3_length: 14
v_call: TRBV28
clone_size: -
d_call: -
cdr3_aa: CASKLQMMNTEAFF
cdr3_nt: TGTGCCAGCAAGTTGCAGATGATGAACACTGAAGCTTTCTTT

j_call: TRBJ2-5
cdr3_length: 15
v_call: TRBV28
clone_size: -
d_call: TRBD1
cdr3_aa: CASSWIGQDRETQYF
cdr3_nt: TGTGCCAGCAGTTGGATAGGACAGGACCGAGAGACCCAGTACTTC

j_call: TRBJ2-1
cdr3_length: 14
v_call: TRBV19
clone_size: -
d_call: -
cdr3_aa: CASSIPQGPGEQFF
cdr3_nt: TGTGCCAGTAGTATCCCACAGGGACCGGGAGAGCAGTTCTTC

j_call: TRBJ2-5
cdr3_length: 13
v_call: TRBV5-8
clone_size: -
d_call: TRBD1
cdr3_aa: CASSRQGWETQYF
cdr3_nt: TGTGCCAGCAGCCGACAGGGGTGGGAGACCCAGTACTTC

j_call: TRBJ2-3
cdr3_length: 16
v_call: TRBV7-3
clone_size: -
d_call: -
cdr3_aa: CASSLIAARSTDTQYF
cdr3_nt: TGTGCCAGCAGCTTAATCGCCGCCAGGAGCACAGATACGCAGTATTTT

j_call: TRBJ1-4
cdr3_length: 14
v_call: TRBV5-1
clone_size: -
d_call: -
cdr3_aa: CASSLAGDNEKLFF
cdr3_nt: TGCGCCAGCAGCTTGGCAGGGGACAATGAAAAACTGTTTTTT

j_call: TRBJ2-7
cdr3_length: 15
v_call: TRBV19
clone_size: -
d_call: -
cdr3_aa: CASSFGGGRSYEQYF
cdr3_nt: TGTGCCAGTAGTTTTGGCGGAGGCCGCTCCTACGAGCAGTACTTC

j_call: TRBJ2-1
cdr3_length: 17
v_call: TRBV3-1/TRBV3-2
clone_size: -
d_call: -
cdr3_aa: CASTSSQGAGLYNEQFF
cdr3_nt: TGTGCCAGCACCTCTTCACAGGGAGCGGGGCTATACAATGAGCAGTTCTTC

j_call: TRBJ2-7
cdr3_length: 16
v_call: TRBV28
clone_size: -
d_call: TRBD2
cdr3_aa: CASSLPLAGGPSEQYF
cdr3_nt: TGTGCCAGCAGTTTGCCCCTAGCGGGGGGGCCTAGTGAGCAGTACTTC

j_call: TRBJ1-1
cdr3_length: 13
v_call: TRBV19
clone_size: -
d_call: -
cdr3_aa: CASSIPPLFEAFF
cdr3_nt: TGTGCCAGTAGTATCCCCCCTCTGTTTGAAGCTTTCTTT

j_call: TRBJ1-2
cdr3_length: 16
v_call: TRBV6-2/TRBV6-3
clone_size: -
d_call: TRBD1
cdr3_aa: CASSSLPGQGGYGYTF
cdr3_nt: TGTGCCAGCAGTTCGTTACCGGGACAGGGAGGCTATGGCTACACCTTC

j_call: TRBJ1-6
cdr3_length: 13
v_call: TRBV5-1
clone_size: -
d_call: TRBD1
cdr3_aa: CASSTTGASPLHF
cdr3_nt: TGCGCCAGCAGCACTACAGGGGCTTCACCCCTCCACTTT

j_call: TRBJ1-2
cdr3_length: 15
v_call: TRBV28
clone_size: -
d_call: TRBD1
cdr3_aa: CASRPSGQAGYGYTF
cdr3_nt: TGTGCCAGCAGACCCTCCGGACAGGCGGGCTATGGCTACACCTTC

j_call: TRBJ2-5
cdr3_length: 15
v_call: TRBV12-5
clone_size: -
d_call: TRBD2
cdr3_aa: CASGLGLAGGETQYF
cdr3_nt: TGTGCTAGTGGTCTCGGACTAGCGGGAGGTGAGACCCAGTACTTC

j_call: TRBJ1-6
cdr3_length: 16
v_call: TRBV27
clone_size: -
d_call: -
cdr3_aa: CASSLLDPRNNSPLHF
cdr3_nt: TGTGCCAGCAGTTTATTAGATCCGCGGAATAATTCACCCCTCCACTTT

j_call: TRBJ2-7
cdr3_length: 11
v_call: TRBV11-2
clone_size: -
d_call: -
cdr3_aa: CASSSSYEQYF
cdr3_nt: TGTGCCAGCAGTTCTTCCTACGAGCAGTACTTC

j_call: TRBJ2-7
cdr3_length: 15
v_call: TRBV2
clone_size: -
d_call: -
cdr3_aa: CASSGDRPTGGEQYF
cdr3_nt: TGTGCCAGCAGTGGGGACCGCCCGACCGGGGGAGAGCAGTACTTC

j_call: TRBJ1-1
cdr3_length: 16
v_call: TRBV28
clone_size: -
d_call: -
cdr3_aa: CASSLFRGGGATEAFF
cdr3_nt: TGTGCCAGCAGTTTATTTCGCGGTGGGGGGGCCACTGAAGCTTTCTTT

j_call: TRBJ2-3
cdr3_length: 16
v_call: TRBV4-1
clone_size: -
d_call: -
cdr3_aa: CASSQDLALHTDTQYF
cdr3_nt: TGCGCCAGCAGCCAAGATCTAGCACTTCACACAGATACGCAGTATTTT

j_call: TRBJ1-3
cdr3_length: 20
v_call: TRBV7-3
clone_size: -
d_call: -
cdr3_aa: CASSPQGAVPGSSSGNTIYF
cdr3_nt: TGTGCCAGCAGCCCCCAAGGGGCGGTCCCCGGGAGCAGCTCTGGAAACACCATATATTTT

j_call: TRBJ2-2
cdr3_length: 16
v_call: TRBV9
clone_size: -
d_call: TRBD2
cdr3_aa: CASSGGAGGFTGELFF
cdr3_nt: TGTGCCAGCAGTGGAGGGGCGGGAGGTTTCACCGGGGAGCTGTTTTTT

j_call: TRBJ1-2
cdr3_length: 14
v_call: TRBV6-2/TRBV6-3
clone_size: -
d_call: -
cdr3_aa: CASSYEQGIYGYTF
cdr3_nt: TGTGCCAGCAGTTACGAGCAGGGTATCTATGGCTACACCTTC

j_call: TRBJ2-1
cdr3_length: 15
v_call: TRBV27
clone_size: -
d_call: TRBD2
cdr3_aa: CASSFLAGTVDEQFF
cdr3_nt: TGTGCCAGCAGTTTCCTAGCGGGAACGGTAGATGAGCAGTTCTTC

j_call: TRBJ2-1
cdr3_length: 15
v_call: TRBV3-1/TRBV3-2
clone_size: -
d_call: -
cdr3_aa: CASSQDRHGGNEQFF
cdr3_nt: TGTGCCAGCAGCCAAGATCGCCATGGAGGGAATGAGCAGTTCTTC

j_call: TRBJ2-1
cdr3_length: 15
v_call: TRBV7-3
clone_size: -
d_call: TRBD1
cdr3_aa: CASSSGTGLRNEQFF
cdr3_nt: TGTGCCAGCAGCTCTGGGACAGGACTACGCAATGAGCAGTTCTTC

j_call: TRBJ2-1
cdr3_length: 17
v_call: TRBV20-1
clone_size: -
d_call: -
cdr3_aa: CSASLNGEVSSYNEQFF
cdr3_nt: TGCAGTGCTAGTCTTAACGGTGAGGTGAGCTCCTACAATGAGCAGTTCTTC

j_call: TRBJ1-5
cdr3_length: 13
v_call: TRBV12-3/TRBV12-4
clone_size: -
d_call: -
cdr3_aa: CASSFGRGQPQHF
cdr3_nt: TGTGCCAGCAGTTTCGGGCGAGGGCAGCCCCAGCATTTT

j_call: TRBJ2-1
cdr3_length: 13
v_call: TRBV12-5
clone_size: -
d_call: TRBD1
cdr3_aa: CASGRQGYYEQFF
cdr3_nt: TGTGCTAGTGGCCGACAGGGGTATTATGAGCAGTTCTTC

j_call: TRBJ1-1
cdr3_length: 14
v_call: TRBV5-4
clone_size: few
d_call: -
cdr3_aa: CASSTQTGRTEAFF
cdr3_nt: TGTGCCAGCAGCACACAAACAGGGCGCACTGAAGCTTTCTTT